This record looks at one T cell receptor beta chain sequence and its context. The time point was: pre-treatment sample, taken before nivolumab and TIL therapy. V lost 6 bases and J lost 1, with 13 bases in between. The CDR3 is made up of 15 amino acids. Germline V gives CDR1 MNHEY, CDR2 SVGAGI. This was the immunoSEQ v3 assay. Sequencing depth was around 2 million read pairs for survey level, roughly 5-6.5 million for deep. Clones were read by immunoSEQ multiplex PCR, and TCRdb kept only the in-frame ones, dropping some. The table shows fewer than 25,000 clones, with more than 65% occurring only once. This sample is drawn from a study of TIL therapy for anti-PD-1-resistant metastatic lung cancer. Whole-study context: Progressing patients received lymphodepletion, expanded TIL infusion and IL-2. Half of patients were current or former smokers. Tumors carried a median approximately 1.6 non-synonymous mutations per megabase.

The material was blood, obtained at baseline. This clonotype was sampled from a person between 25 and 80 years old with non-small cell lung cancer. The chain recombines TRBV6-5 with TRBJ1-3; the D gene is possibly TRBD1 (5 bases). The CDR3 protein is CASRDGPGSGNTIYF. The DNA for the CDR3 is TGTGCCAGCAGGGACGGACCAGGGTCTGGAAACACCATATATTTT.